These 26 T cell receptor beta chains were sequenced from one sample in a study of T cells in localized non-small cell lung cancer. Assay used: immunoSEQ multiplex PCR; TCRdb lists only in-frame clones, some missing. The sample yields roughly 35,000 clones, about 90% seen once. This specimen consisted of peripheral blood, obtained before any cancer treatment. The receptors derive from a female donor older than 55 with stage I lung adenocarcinoma.

This chain connects TRBV2 to TRBJ1-2, with 7 nucleotides matching TRBD1. V gave up 5 bases and J gave up 5 bases; unmatched junction bases: 8. In germline, CDR1 is SNHLY, CDR2 FYNNEI. The CDR3 spans 14 residues. CDR3 nucleotide sequence: TGTGCCAGCAGTCCGACAGGGTCGAGATATGGCTACACCTTC. Amino acid sequence: CASSPTGSRYGYTF.

This rearrangement joins TRBV30 to TRBJ2-7, with no clear D. The V gene lost 3 bases and the J gene lost 1 base, with 7 bases spanning the gap. CDR1 GTSNPN and CDR2 SVGIG come from the germline V gene (reference sequence). This CDR3 has 12 residues. As DNA, the CDR3 is TGTGCCTGGAGCCACAGTTCCTACGAGCAGTACTTC. Amino acid sequence: CAWSHSSYEQYF.

V usage is TRBV29-1 and J usage is TRBJ2-3; D is undetermined. CDR1 is SQVTM, CDR2 ANQGSEA, per germline. This CDR3 comprises 12 residues. Trimming shortened V by 2 bases and J by 1 base, and 4 bases separated the two germline ends. CDR3 nucleotides: TGCAGCGTTGAAAGGGGCACAGATACGCAGTATTTT. Its translation is CSVERGTDTQYF.

The V call is TRBV28, the J call TRBJ1-1; 7 positions agree with TRBD1. This CDR3 region has 16 residues. V trimming: 5 bases; J trimming: 4 bases; junction bases outside the gene matches: 13. Germline CDR1 and CDR2: MDHEN and SYDVKM. CDR3 protein: CASSPRGGGAGTEAFF. The CDR3 region has the DNA TGTGCCAGCAGTCCCCGAGGAGGGGGCGCGGGCACTGAAGCTTTCTTT.

The chain is built from TRBV19 and TRBJ2-5, with 10 bases fitting TRBD2. The germline V gene has CDR1 LNHDA and CDR2 SQIVND (reference sequence). The CDR3 is 15 amino acids. With V trimmed by 1 base and J by 5 bases, 4 bases remained unmatched. CDR3 in DNA: TGTGCCAGTAGTATAGGTAGCGGGGGGCGGGAGACCCAGTACTTC. It specifies CASSIGSGGRETQYF.

The rearrangement links TRBV4-1 to TRBJ1-4; D is unresolved. The CDR3 is 15 residues long. Trimming removed 5 bases from V and 0 bases from J, with 10 bases in between. Germline CDR1 MGHRA, CDR2 YSYEKL. CDR3 nucleotide sequence: TGCGCCAGCAGCTACCAACCTGCAACTAATGAAAAACTGTTTTTT. This codes for CASSYQPATNEKLFF.

The chain has TRBV29-1 and TRBJ1-1; no clear D gene. The CDR3 runs to 13 residues. Trimming left V 2 bases short and J 1 base short, with 8 bases between. Per germline, CDR1 SQVTM and CDR2 ANQGSEA. The CDR3 nucleotides read TGCAGCGTTGAAAATACCCCGAACACTGAAGCTTTCTTT. This codes for CSVENTPNTEAFF.

This clone was seen only once. V is TRBV27 and J is TRBJ1-5, with unresolved D. The germline V gene encodes CDR1 MNHEY and CDR2 SMNVEV (reference sequence). Trimming cost V 5 bases and J 4 bases, with 9 bases left between them. This CDR3 has 13 residues. The CDR3: CASSTYPNQPQHF. As DNA, the CDR3 is TGTGCCAGCAGTACCTATCCTAATCAGCCCCAGCATTTT.

The chain recombines TRBV4-3 with TRBJ2-2; D ambiguous. The CDR3 is made up of 14 amino acids. The V end was cut by 1 base, the J end by 4 bases, with 7 bases between. The germline gives CDR1 LGHNA, CDR2 YSLEER. The CDR3 region is CASSQVEGTGELFF. The CDR3 DNA sequence: TGCGCCAGCAGCCAAGTGGAAGGCACCGGGGAGCTGTTTTTT.

V and J are TRBV18 and TRBJ1-2; possible D gene TRBD1, 6 bases. The V gene lost 4 bases and the J gene lost 1 base, with 10 bases spanning the gap. Germline V CDR1 and CDR2: KGHSH, LQKENI. The CDR3 is 14 amino acids. The CDR3 DNA reads TGTGCCAGCTCACTGACAGGTTATAACTATGGCTACACCTTC. This sequence encodes CASSLTGYNYGYTF.

The rearrangement joins TRBV18 to TRBJ2-7; perhaps TRBD1 as D (7 bases). CDR3 size: 15 residues. V gave up 2 bases and J gave up 2 bases, with 13 bases separating them. CDR1 KGHSH and CDR2 LQKENI come from the germline V gene. CDR3 in amino acids: CASSPFQGGTYEQYF. The CDR3 nucleotides are TGTGCCAGCTCACCATTTCAGGGGGGTACCTACGAGCAGTACTTC.

V usage is TRBV25-1 and J usage is TRBJ1-1, with 8 bases aligning to TRBD1. The CDR3 totals 17 residues. Germline values: CDR1 MGHDK, CDR2 SYGVNS. The junction had 9 bases not matched to a gene; V was cut back by 3 bases and J by 0 bases. Here the CDR3 reads CASSDHRKTGVNTEAFF. The CDR3 DNA is TGTGCCAGCAGTGATCATCGTAAGACAGGGGTGAACACTGAAGCTTTCTTT.

The gene calls are TRBV5-6 and TRBJ2-5; D remains unclear. The germline CDR1 and CDR2 sequences are SGHDT and YYEEEE. The CDR3 totals 13 residues. The V gene lost 0 bases and the J gene lost 2 bases, with 5 bases spanning the gap. CDR3 loop: CASSLGQQETQYF. DNA of the CDR3: TGTGCCAGCAGCTTGGGGCAGCAAGAGACCCAGTACTTC.

This chain links TRBV9 with TRBJ1-4, with D perhaps TRBD1 (5 bases). The germline V and J ends were trimmed by 3 bases and 3 bases, with 12 bases remaining between them. The CDR3 extends over 15 amino acids. Germline assignment: CDR1 SGDLS and CDR2 YYNGEE. The chain's CDR3 is CASSAVQDPNEKLFF. The DNA of the CDR3 is TGTGCCAGCAGCGCAGTACAGGATCCTAATGAAAAACTGTTTTTT.

The chain joins TRBV14 to TRBJ2-5, with 10 bases that match TRBD2. The trim removed 4 bases at V and 5 bases at J, leaving 1 base unmatched. The CDR3 has 13 amino acids. Per germline, CDR1 SGHDN and CDR2 FVKESK. In DNA, the CDR3 is TGTGCCAGCAGCCCGGGACTAGCGGAGACCCAGTACTTC. Translated, it gives CASSPGLAETQYF.

The rearrangement joins TRBV28 to TRBJ2-3; 9 bases fit TRBD2. The CDR3 is 16 residues long. The trim removed 2 bases at V and 5 bases at J, leaving 8 bases unmatched. Germline V gene data show CDR1 as MDHEN and CDR2 as SYDVKM. The CDR3 sequence is CASSLRPSGVRDTQYF. Written as DNA, the CDR3 is TGTGCCAGCAGTTTACGTCCTAGCGGGGTCCGAGATACGCAGTATTTT.

CDR3 residues: CASSLGSGGSTDTQYF. CDR3 in DNA: TGTGCCAGCAGCCTGGGTAGCGGGGGAAGCACAGATACGCAGTATTTT. This rearrangement joins TRBV7-9 to TRBJ2-3, with 9 positions matching TRBD2. Germline V gene sequence: CDR1 SEHNR, CDR2 FQNEAQ (reference sequence). With V trimmed by 5 bases and J by 0 bases, 6 bases remained unmatched. This CDR3 spans 16 amino acids.

This chain uses TRBV9 with TRBJ2-5; TRBD2 matches 8 bases. Trimming took 0 bases from V and 5 from J; bases not matched to a gene: 9. The CDR3 is made up of 16 amino acids. Germline lookup yields CDR1 SGDLS and CDR2 YYNGEE. In DNA, the CDR3 is TGTGCCAGCAGCGTAGCAGGACGGGGGGGAATGGAGACCCAGTACTTC. Protein: CASSVAGRGGMETQYF.

The V and J genes are TRBV15 and TRBJ1-5; 7 bases are a match to TRBD1. Germline V gene lookup returns CDR1 LNHNV and CDR2 YYDKDF (reference sequence). The CDR3 is 14 amino acids. V gave up 4 bases and J gave up 6 bases; unmatched junction bases: 6. The CDR3 loop reads CATSTDRISQPQHF. CDR3 DNA: TGTGCCACCAGCACGGACAGGATAAGTCAGCCCCAGCATTTT.

The chain employs TRBV6-1 and TRBJ1-6, with D hard to call. V lost 4 bases and J 7 bases, leaving 11 bases between the germline ends. Germline V gene data show CDR1 as MNHNS and CDR2 as SASEGT. The CDR3 extends over 14 amino acids. CDR3 coding DNA: TGTGCCAGCAGTGCCCAGCCGGAGAATTCACCCCTCCACTTT. The encoded protein is CASSAQPENSPLHF.

The rearrangement joins TRBV9 to TRBJ2-1; D is uncertain. CDR3 length: 15 amino acids. Looked up from germline, CDR1 is SGDLS and CDR2 is YYNGEE. V lost 6 bases and J lost 0, with 13 bases in between. As DNA, the CDR3 is TGTGCCAGCAAAAAGGATTATGACTCCTACAATGAGCAGTTCTTC. As protein: CASKKDYDSYNEQFF.

The gene calls are TRBV11-2 and TRBJ2-1; 13 bases are a match to TRBD2. CDR1 is SGHAT, CDR2 FQNNGV, per germline. V lost 5 bases, J lost 3 bases, and 4 bases stayed unmatched. The CDR3 spans 16 residues. DNA of the CDR3: TGTGCCAGCAGCCCGCGGACTAGCGGGGGCTACAATGAGCAGTTCTTC. Amino acid sequence: CASSPRTSGGYNEQFF.

The chain joins TRBV19 to TRBJ1-1, with a tentative D call TRBD1 (6 bases). The CDR3 runs 16 residues. Germline V gene data show CDR1 as LNHDA and CDR2 as SQIVND (reference sequence). Trimming left V 5 bases short and J 0 bases short, with 16 bases between. This CDR3 reads CASSANRVPLNTEAFF. Here the CDR3 DNA reads TGTGCCAGTAGTGCAAACAGGGTTCCATTGAACACTGAAGCTTTCTTT. The full variable domain, its missing parts supplied by reference TRBV19 and TRBJ1-1, is DGGITQSPKYLFRKEGQNVTLSCEQNLNHDAMYWYRQDPGQGLRLIYYSQIVNDFQKGDIAEGYSVSREKKESFPLTVTSAQKNPTAFYLCASSANRVPLNTEAFFGQGTRLTVV.

The V and J genes are TRBV2 and TRBJ1-1, with TRBD1 matching 8 bases. The CDR3 extends over 14 amino acids. The V and J ends lost 5 bases and 4 bases, in that order; junction bases with no gene match: 6. Per germline, CDR1 SNHLY and CDR2 FYNNEI. The DNA for the CDR3 is TGTGCCAGCAGTCTCGGACAGGGTATCACTGAAGCTTTCTTT. Its translation: CASSLGQGITEAFF.

This rearrangement joins TRBV14 to TRBJ2-7; the match to TRBD1 covers 7 bases. Looked up from germline, CDR1 is SGHDN and CDR2 is FVKESK. The junction had 14 bases not matched to a gene; V was cut back by 4 bases and J by 5 bases. The CDR3 is made up of 16 amino acids. For the CDR3, the DNA is TGTGCCAGCAGCCGAGGAACGAACAGGGGTTGGGACGAGCAGTACTTC. This encodes CASSRGTNRGWDEQYF.

The chain joins TRBV19 to TRBJ2-6; D is unclear. Trimming stripped 1 base from V and 5 bases from J, with 0 bases between. The germline gives CDR1 LNHDA, CDR2 SQIVND (reference sequence). This CDR3 is built from 12 residues. The CDR3 sequence is CASSIGANVLTF. In DNA, the CDR3 is TGTGCCAGTAGTATAGGGGCCAACGTCCTGACTTTC.